Here is one T cell receptor beta chain with its context. Germline CDR1 is LNHDA and CDR2 is SQIVND (reference sequence). Unmatched junction bases numbered 2, after V lost 3 bases and J lost 6 bases. This CDR3 has 14 amino acids. This sample was taken from a study of CD8 T cells in Susac syndrome. An amount of RNA that ranged from roughly 0.5 to 1 ug was reverse transcribed with random hexamers. TCRdb called the immunoSEQ multiplex PCR reads again in MiXCR, with one record for every CDR3 protein. The table lists about 210,000 distinct CDR3 sequences, 95% of them singletons. Sequencing of TCR beta was performed on blood CD8+ and CD4+ T cells. TEMRA cells were FACS-enriched, unlike CD8+ and CD4+ T cells, which were negatively isolated.

The TCR sequence derives from a human donor with multiple sclerosis. The V call is TRBV19, the J call TRBJ2-2; the match to TRBD1 covers 9 bases. Sequenced sample: CD4+ T cells from PBMCs. This chain's CDR3 is CASSMGTGPGELFF. The CDR3 DNA follows: TGTGCCAGTAGTATGGGGACAGGGCCCGGGGAGCTGTTTTTT.